These T cell receptor beta chains were read from a single sample in a study of beta chain features in type 1 diabetes. The table came from immunoSEQ multiplex PCR; TCRdb's copy has only in-frame clones and leaves some out. The sample contains about 30,000 clones, 56% of which appear only once. The sample comprised Tregs from blood. The receptors come from a woman under 30 with type 1 diabetes. Each CDR3 is given with its conserved first and last residue. Fields, in order: clone size, V gene, J gene, D gene, CDR3 DNA, CDR3 protein. The D gene is left open where the match is weak. Clone sizes are given selectively: once, few, many, or a class where the clone is expanded.

NA	TRBV6-5	TRBJ2-3	NA	TGTGCCACCCAGAGACAGATTTTCACAGATACGCAGTATTTT	CATQRQIFTDTQYF
few	TRBV29-1	TRBJ2-5	NA	TGCAGCGTTGGGCTAGTCGGTGAGACCCAGTACTTC	CSVGLVGETQYF
NA	TRBV13	TRBJ1-2	TRBD1	TGTGCCAGCAGCCCTCTAGGGACAGGGGGGTTCTATGGCTACACCTTC	CASSPLGTGGFYGYTF
NA	TRBV5-6	TRBJ2-1	NA	TGTGCCAGCAGCTTGGATTCCCCGGCTAGCCGAGTGCAGTTCTTC	CASSLDSPASRVQFF
NA	TRBV19	TRBJ1-1	TRBD1	TGTGCCAGTAGTAGGTGGGGACAGGGAACTGAAGCTTTCTTT	CASSRWGQGTEAFF
NA	TRBV2	TRBJ2-7	NA	TGTGCCAGCGGACCGGGAGAGGTTAGCTCCTACGAGCAGTACTTC	CASGPGEVSSYEQYF
once	TRBV19	TRBJ2-3	TRBD1	TGTGCCAGTAGTATCGCGACAGGGGGCACAGATACGCAGTATTTT	CASSIATGGTDTQYF
NA	TRBV4-1	TRBJ1-1	NA	TGCGCCAGCAGCCGAGAGGACGGGGTGAACACTGAAGCTTTCTTT	CASSREDGVNTEAFF
NA	TRBV5-4	TRBJ2-2	TRBD1	TGTGCCAGCAGCTTCGCGACAGGGGGCGTCACCGGGGAGCTGTTTTTT	CASSFATGGVTGELFF
medium-sized	TRBV7-2	TRBJ2-3	TRBD2	TGTGCCAGCAGCTACGCGGGAGGGGCGGATACGCAGTATTTT	CASSYAGGADTQYF
once	TRBV27	TRBJ2-7	NA	TGTGCCAGCAGTGGAGGAGGGCCCTACGAGCAGTACTTC	CASSGGGPYEQYF
once	TRBV9	TRBJ2-1	NA	TGTGCCAGCAGCGTAGGCCCCCAGTCCTACAATGAGCAGTTCTTC	CASSVGPQSYNEQFF
NA	TRBV4-2	TRBJ1-4	NA	TGTGCCAGCAGCCAGGGAGGGGGTGAAAAACTGTTTTTT	CASSQGGGEKLFF
NA	TRBV9	TRBJ2-3	TRBD2	TGTGCCAGCAGCGTTAGCGGGAGCACAGATACGCAGTATTTT	CASSVSGSTDTQYF
NA	TRBV19	TRBJ1-2	NA	TGTGCCAGTAGTGCCCGGACAGCTAACTATGGCTACACCTTC	CASSARTANYGYTF
NA	TRBV7-3	TRBJ2-1	NA	TGTGCCAGCAGCTTCGGCGGTGAGCAGTTCTTC	CASSFGGEQFF
NA	TRBV30	TRBJ2-7	TRBD1	TGTGCCTGGAGCTTGGGACAGGGCTACGAGCAGTACTTC	CAWSLGQGYEQYF
few	TRBV11-2	TRBJ2-1	NA	TGTGCCAGCAGCTTAGACCGACTAGTCCCCTACAATGAGCAGTTCTTC	CASSLDRLVPYNEQFF
few	TRBV18	TRBJ2-3	TRBD2	TGTGCCAGCTCACCACAACTAGCGGGAGGGCCAGATACGCAGTATTTT	CASSPQLAGGPDTQYF
NA	TRBV5-6	TRBJ2-3	TRBD1	TGTGCCAGCAGCACCCGGGACAGGGGGTCAGATACGCAGTATTTT	CASSTRDRGSDTQYF
few	TRBV5-4	TRBJ2-5	NA	TGTGCCAGCAGCACGCTCAAGGGTCCAGGGTGGCAAGAGACCCAGTACTTC	CASSTLKGPGWQETQYF
NA	TRBV10-1	TRBJ2-1	TRBD2	TGCGCCAGCAGTGAGGCGGGAGGGTTAAACAATGAGCAGTTCTTC	CASSEAGGLNNEQFF
once	TRBV10-3	TRBJ1-6	TRBD1	TGTGCCATCAGTGATCGACAGGGCACAAATTCACCCCTCCACTTT	CAISDRQGTNSPLHF
NA	TRBV5-5	TRBJ2-3	TRBD1	TGTGCCAGCAGCTCCCCGGGACAGGGGGTGAGAAGGGCCACGCAGTATTTT	CASSSPGQGVRRATQYF
NA	TRBV9	TRBJ2-1	NA	TGTGCCAGCAGCAAGGTGGGGACTTACAATGAGCAGTTCTTC	CASSKVGTYNEQFF
NA	TRBV7-2	TRBJ1-2	NA	TGTGCCAGCAGCCAGGGATCTGGCTACACCTTC	CASSQGSGYTF
few	TRBV30	TRBJ2-3	NA	TGTGCCTGGAGCGACAGGCGAAGCACAGATACGCAGTATTTT	CAWSDRRSTDTQYF
NA	TRBV6-1	TRBJ2-3	TRBD1	TGTGCCAGCAGCCAGGGACAGGGAAGCACAGATACGCAGTATTTT	CASSQGQGSTDTQYF